Here is one T cell receptor beta chain with its context. What it binds is not known. Every isolated RNA sample was fully reverse transcribed, so sequencing captured expressed TCRB transcripts. Sequencing was performed with immunoSEQ multiplex PCR; in TCRdb, only in-frame clones are kept and a portion is missing. The repertoire consists of 600,000 to 700,000 clones, with roughly 12% occurring once and the leading ten covering roughly 0.12%. Between the trimmed V and J ends, which lost 4 bases and 8 bases, there was a span of 23 bases. This CDR3 region has 16 residues. Germline V gives CDR1 LGHNA, CDR2 YSLEER. The data belong to a study of beta chain features in type 1 diabetes. Notes on the study in general: There was a moderate but significant shortening of TCRB CDR3s in all four CD4+ subsets of Type 1 diabetes patients.

Only one heparinised blood draw was taken per donor, and its volume averaged about 120 mL. The material sequenced was naive CD4+ T cells from blood. The rearrangement joins TRBV4-3 to TRBJ1-2; D is undetermined. The clonotype originates from a man under 40 with type 1 diabetes. CDR3 sequence (DNA): TGCGCCAGCAGCCTGAACGGTCCGGGAGGGAGGAGGGGCTACACCTTC. Residues: CASSLNGPGGRRGYTF.